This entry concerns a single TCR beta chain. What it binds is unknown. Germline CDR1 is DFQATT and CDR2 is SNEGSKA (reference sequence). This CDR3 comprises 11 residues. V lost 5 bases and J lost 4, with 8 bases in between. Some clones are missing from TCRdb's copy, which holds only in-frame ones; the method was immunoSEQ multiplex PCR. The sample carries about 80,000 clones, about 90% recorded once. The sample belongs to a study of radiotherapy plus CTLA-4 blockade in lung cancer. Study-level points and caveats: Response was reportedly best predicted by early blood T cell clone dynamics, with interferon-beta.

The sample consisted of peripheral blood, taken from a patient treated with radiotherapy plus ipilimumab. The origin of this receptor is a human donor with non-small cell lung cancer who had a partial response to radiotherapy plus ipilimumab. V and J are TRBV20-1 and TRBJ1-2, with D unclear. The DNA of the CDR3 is TGCAGTGCTTACGGAGGCTATGGCTACACCTTC. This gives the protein CSAYGGYGYTF.